The 4 T cell receptor beta chains presented below share a single source sample, sequenced in a study of tumor and adjacent non-tumor tissue in lung cancer. Three rounds of nested PCR, following a modified ARM-PCR protocol, produced the TCRbeta library. TCRdb called the multiplex PCR reads again in MiXCR, with one record for every CDR3 protein. The table lists 50,000 to 60,000 distinct CDR3 sequences, 74% of them singletons, with over 20% in the top ten. This sample's RNA came from whole unsorted tissue. This non-tumor lung sample came from over 3 cm beyond the tumor edge. Sequenced material: distant non-tumor lung tissue. These receptors were obtained from a woman in her fifties or sixties with non-small cell lung cancer.

As to this clonotype: A much larger clone lies one base from this, so it may be a read error. The chain combines TRBV20-1 with TRBJ2-7; 8 positions match TRBD2. There are 16 residues in the CDR3. V shed 8 bases, J shed 1 base, and the junction held 16 bases outside the gene matches. CDR1 and CDR2 from the germline V gene are DFQATT and SNEGSKA (reference sequence). DNA of the CDR3: TGCAGTACTGCGGGCAGAGGGCGGGAGGTTTCCTACGAGCAGTACTTC. Its protein is CSTAGRGREVSYEQYF.

Comments on this clonotype: Since the CDR3 does not end with the conserved phenylalanine or tryptophan, this likely comes from a read error. The rearrangement joins TRBV12-3 or TRBV12-4 to TRBJ1-3; D gene unclear. The CDR3 runs to 13 residues. The CDR3 sequence: CASSRSSGNTIYC. The CDR3 DNA reads TGTGCGAGCAGCCGCTCTTCTGGAAACACCATATATTGT.

V usage is TRBV6-2 or TRBV6-3 and J usage is TRBJ2-7; maybe TRBD1 (5 bases). This CDR3 comprises 13 residues. Germline CDR1 and CDR2: MNHEY and SVGEGT. Between the trimmed V and J ends, which lost 5 bases and 8 bases, there was a span of 16 bases. CDR3: CASSVDRGGKQYF. The CDR3, as DNA: TGTGCCAGCAGTGTGGATAGGGGTGGCAAGCAGTACTTC.

On this clonotype itself: This may be a read error, as it is one base from a much larger clone. The chain recombines TRBV30 with TRBJ2-7; no firm D call. The CDR3 is made up of 10 amino acids. V lost 8 bases, J lost 3 bases, and 8 bases lay in between. In germline, CDR1 is GTSNPN, CDR2 SVGIG (reference sequence). This CDR3 is CATEDYEQYF. CDR3 nucleotide sequence: TGTGCCACAGAGGACTACGAGCAGTACTTC.